What follows are 15 T cell receptor beta chains derived from one specimen sequenced in a study of metastatic and nonmetastatic thyroid tumors (dated by TCRdb to 2020 to 2021). Receptor libraries were prepared by PCR. The sample was run on an Illumina HiSeq 4000. Using fastp at Q25 and MiXCR, TCRdb reprocessed the public reads and kept productive beta chains. This sample comprises 11,000 to 15,000 clones, 9.5% to 15% of them detected only once. The ten largest account for approximately 15% of the sample. None of the patients had been given any treatment before thyroid surgery. Sequencing input: blood. The receptors originated from a female donor with papillary thyroid cancer or a benign thyroid nodule (not recorded which). Some clones in this sample may be carry-over from other donors' samples.

This clone appeared many times. The chain recombines TRBV7-3 with TRBJ2-5; maybe TRBD1 (8 bases). CDR1 and CDR2 (germline): SGHTA, FQGTGA. The CDR3 contains 15 residues. The germline V and J ends were trimmed by 5 bases and 5 bases, with 18 bases remaining between them. The CDR3 sequence is CASSPDRGGDETQYF. Written as DNA, the CDR3 is TGTGCCAGCAGCCCAGACAGGGGAGGGGATGAGACCCAGTACTTC.

The chain couples TRBV20-1 to TRBJ1-5; no firm D call. CDR3 length: 14 amino acids. V gave up 4 bases and J gave up 8 bases, with 18 bases separating them. Germline V gives CDR1 DFQATT, CDR2 SNEGSKA (reference sequence). In DNA, the CDR3 is TGCAGTGCTATTGAAGGACCCGAACGAGAGCCCCAGCATTTT. It specifies CSAIEGPEREPQHF.

CDR3 DNA sequence: TGTGCCAGCAGCGCCAGTAACTCTGGGGCCAACGTCCTGACTTTC. Protein product: CASSASNSGANVLTF. This rearrangement joins TRBV11-2 to TRBJ2-6, with D unresolved. The CDR3 runs to 15 residues. From germline, CDR1 is SGHAT and CDR2 FQNNGV. V was pared by 5 bases and J by 0 bases, with 8 bases between. The whole variable domain, filled in from reference TRBV11-2 and TRBJ2-6, reads EAGVAQSPRYKIIEKRQSVAFWCNPISGHATLYWYQQILGQGPKLLIQFQNNGVVDDSQLPKDRFSAERLKGVDSTLKIQPAKLEDSAVYLCASSASNSGANVLTFGAGSRLTVL.

Comment on this clone: A single base separates this from a much larger clone, so it may be a read error. This CDR3 is CSDRDPGTGAPSGRVWETQYF. The DNA of the CDR3 is TGCAGTGATAGAGATCCCGGGACAGGTGCCCCTAGCGGGAGAGTGTGGGAGACCCAGTACTTC. This sequence joins TRBV20-1 and TRBJ2-5, with TRBD2 identical over 10 bases. The germline V gene has CDR1 DFQATT and CDR2 SNEGSKA (reference sequence). This CDR3 has 21 residues.

This clone was picked up a small number of times. The V gene is TRBV12-3 or TRBV12-4, the J gene TRBJ1-2; 9 nucleotides align to TRBD1. Trimming took 6 bases from V and 5 from J; bases not matched to a gene: 7. This CDR3 spans 14 amino acids. CDR3 residues: CASSRGTGRYGYTF. DNA for the CDR3: TGTGCCAGCAGCCGTGGGACAGGGCGGTATGGCTACACCTTC.

This clone was seen ten or more times. The chain couples TRBV19 to TRBJ1-5; D uncertain. This CDR3 region has 15 residues. The V gene lost 3 bases and the J gene lost 6 bases, with 15 bases spanning the gap. CDR1 is LNHDA, CDR2 SQIVND, per germline (reference sequence). This CDR3 reads CASSISGPSFQPQHF. The CDR3 DNA reads as TGTGCCAGTAGTATCTCCGGACCGAGCTTTCAGCCCCAGCATTTT.

This clone was seen a handful of times. This chain joins TRBV27 and TRBJ2-7; D possibly uses TRBD1 or TRBD2 (5 bases each). The CDR3 has 11 residues. Trimming stripped 5 bases from V and 3 bases from J, with 5 bases between. Germline V gene sequence: CDR1 MNHEY, CDR2 SMNVEV (reference sequence). The CDR3 nucleotides read TGTGCCAGCAGTGGGGGCTACGAGCAGTACTTC. It codes for CASSGGYEQYF.

This clone has at least ten counts. The J gene is TRBJ1-1, the V gene TRBV20-1; 7 nucleotides line up with TRBD1. The CDR3 is 12 amino acids. With V trimmed by 8 bases and J by 6 bases, 9 bases remained unmatched. Germline V gene sequence: CDR1 DFQATT, CDR2 SNEGSKA (reference sequence). CDR3 DNA: TGCAGTTCGTACTACAGGGGAGCTGAAGCTTTCTTT. Translation gives CSSYYRGAEAFF.

At least ten counts were recorded for this clone. The chain links TRBV30 to TRBJ1-2; D gene uncertain. Per the germline V gene, CDR1 is GTSNPN and CDR2 is SVGIG (reference sequence). V gave up 2 bases and J gave up 4 bases, with 17 bases separating them. The CDR3 is 15 residues long. The CDR3 sequence is CAWSFSGRVFYGYTF. The CDR3 region has the DNA TGTGCCTGGAGTTTCTCGGGCCGGGTCTTCTATGGCTACACCTTC. Filled out from reference TRBV30 and TRBJ1-2, the complete variable domain reads SQTIHQWPATLVQPVGSPLSLECTVEGTSNPNLYWYRQAAGRGLQLLFYSVGIGQISSEVPQNLSASRPQDRQFILSSKKLLLSDSGFYLCAWSFSGRVFYGYTFGSGTRLTVV.

In its sample, this clone was seen many times. J is TRBJ1-3 and V is TRBV30; a possible D gene is TRBD1 (5 bases). From germline, CDR1 is GTSNPN and CDR2 SVGIG (reference sequence). The CDR3 has 15 amino acids. V shed 0 bases and J shed 3 bases, with 12 bases lying between them. In nucleotides, the CDR3 is TGTGCCTGGAGTGTACTAGGGGTTATTGGAAACACCATATATTTT. This gives the protein CAWSVLGVIGNTIYF.

This clone was found many times. The rearrangement uses TRBV30 and TRBJ2-3, with D perhaps matching TRBD1 (5 bases). V dropped 3 bases and J dropped 0 bases, with 7 bases sitting between them. Germline assignment: CDR1 GTSNPN and CDR2 SVGIG (reference sequence). The CDR3 is made up of 13 amino acids. The CDR3 reads CAWSQGSTDTQYF. The DNA for the CDR3 is TGTGCCTGGAGCCAGGGAAGCACAGATACGCAGTATTTT.

This clone came up once. The rearrangement uses TRBV5-6 and TRBJ1-1; no definite D call. V was trimmed by 3 bases and J by 0 bases, leaving 12 bases between them. The CDR3 extends over 15 amino acids. The germline gives CDR1 SGHDT, CDR2 YYEEEE. The DNA for the CDR3 is TGTGCCAGCAGCTCAGAGAGGGAGATGAACACTGAAGCTTTCTTT. This encodes CASSSEREMNTEAFF.

In this sample, this clone turned up many times. The rearrangement links TRBV2 to TRBJ2-2; D perhaps matches TRBD2 (5 bases). CDR3 length equals 13 residues. Germline V gives CDR1 SNHLY, CDR2 FYNNEI. Trimming stripped 4 bases from V and 5 bases from J, with 8 bases between. This chain's CDR3 is CASSGRGTGELFF. CDR3 in DNA: TGTGCCAGCAGTGGTAGAGGGACCGGGGAGCTGTTTTTT.

Many counts were recorded for this clone. The rearrangement joins TRBV2 to TRBJ2-3; D gene ambiguous. With 2 bases removed from V and 6 bases from J, the gap between germline ends came to 9 bases. Per the germline V gene, CDR1 is SNHLY and CDR2 is FYNNEI. The CDR3 totals 13 residues. The CDR3, as DNA: TGTGCCAGCAGTGAAATGGGCTGGGATACGCAGTATTTT. This encodes CASSEMGWDTQYF. Using reference TRBV2 and TRBJ2-3 for the parts outside the CDR3, the full variable domain is EPEVTQTPSHQVTQMGQEVILRCVPISNHLYFYWYRQILGQKVEFLVSFYNNEISEKSEIFDDQFSVERPDGSNFTLKIRSTKLEDSAMYFCASSEMGWDTQYFGPGTRLTVL.

This clone is medium-sized. V and J are TRBV2 and TRBJ1-2; D not resolved. This CDR3 spans 15 amino acids. Germline V gives CDR1 SNHLY, CDR2 FYNNEI. V gave up 2 bases and J gave up 4 bases, with 14 bases separating them. This CDR3 reads CASSEIPDSAYGYTF. CDR3 DNA: TGTGCCAGCAGTGAAATCCCGGATTCAGCCTATGGCTACACCTTC.